This T cell receptor (beta chain) was recovered during a study of control samples from healthy donors and cancer patients. V lost 6 bases, J lost 2 bases, and 3 bases stayed unmatched. The CDR3 is made up of 13 amino acids. Only in-frame clones appear in the TCRdb table, and some are missing; sequencing was by immunoSEQ multiplex PCR. The sample carries about 140,000 clones, around 94% recorded once. The J gene is TRBJ1-2, the V gene TRBV12-3 or TRBV12-4, with 7 bases aligning to TRBD1. This TCR came from a man aged 35-49 years in good health. Sequencing used blood. The CDR3: CASSLTGNYGYTF. The CDR3 DNA reads TGTGCCAGCAGCCTGACAGGGAACTATGGCTACACCTTC.